This is a list of T cell receptor beta chains from one sample in a study of blood T cell repertoires in COVID-19. TCRdb's copy holds only in-frame clones and misses some; the assay was immunoSEQ multiplex PCR. The sample includes 130,000 to 150,000 clones, over 75% of them seen just once. Material for sequencing was peripheral blood. These TCRs come from a man aged 60 to 69 with active or convalescent COVID-19. CDR3s include the opening cysteine and the closing phenylalanine or tryptophan. D genes are given only for firm matches. Part of the rows lack a size; the others show once, few, many or a class for expanded clones.

V gene	clone size	D gene	J gene	CDR3 DNA	CDR3 protein
TRBV6-1	.	.	TRBJ1-2	TGTGCCAGCAGTGAATCCGCCCTAGCAGCTAACTATGGCTACACCTTC	CASSESALAANYGYTF
TRBV10-3	.	TRBD1	TRBJ1-3	TGTGCCATCAGTGCTAAGCCAGGGGGCGCTTCAGGAAACACCATATATTTT	CAISAKPGGASGNTIYF
TRBV12-3/TRBV12-4	many	TRBD2	TRBJ2-3	TGTGCCAGCAGTTTAAGCGGGGTAGATACGCAGTATTTT	CASSLSGVDTQYF
TRBV9	.	TRBD2	TRBJ2-1	TGTGCCAGCAGCCCCCCAGCGGGAGGATACAATGAGCAGTTCTTC	CASSPPAGGYNEQFF
TRBV19	.	.	TRBJ1-1	TGTGCCAGTAGTCCCGGGACTATGAACACTGAAGCTTTCTTT	CASSPGTMNTEAFF
TRBV7-9	.	TRBD1	TRBJ1-6	TGTGCCAGCAGCTTCGGGACAGGTTTGGATTCACCCCTCCACTTT	CASSFGTGLDSPLHF
TRBV2	.	.	TRBJ2-1	TGTGCCAGCAGTGAAGCGCCTCAGGGAGGTAGGCTCTTC	CASSEAPQGGRLF
TRBV7-9	.	.	TRBJ2-7	TGTGCCAGCAGCTTGGCCTCCGGAGGGGGGGACTACGAGCAGTACTTC	CASSLASGGGDYEQYF
TRBV7-3	.	.	TRBJ1-6	TGTGCCAGCAGCTTGACGTTAGCGTCACCCCTCCACTTT	CASSLTLASPLHF
TRBV19	few	.	TRBJ1-2	TGTGCCAGTAGAGAGACAGACAACTATGGCTACACCTTC	CASRETDNYGYTF
TRBV7-3	.	TRBD2	TRBJ2-2	TGTGCCAGCAGCCTAAAGAGGCTAGCGGGAGGGTACACCGGGGAGCTGTTTTTT	CASSLKRLAGGYTGELFF
TRBV27	.	.	TRBJ2-7	TGTGCCAGCAGCGAACCGCCCGGGTTCTACGAGCAGTACTTC	CASSEPPGFYEQYF
TRBV5-6	.	TRBD1	TRBJ2-7	TGTGCCAGCAGCAGTAAGGACAGGGGGGACTACGAGCAGTACTTC	CASSSKDRGDYEQYF
TRBV6-5	.	.	TRBJ1-5	TGTGCCAGCAGTTACCAACTATATCAGCCCCAGCATTTT	CASSYQLYQPQHF
TRBV10-3	.	TRBD1	TRBJ1-4	TGTGCCATCAGTGAGCCCCGGACAGGGCTTAATGAAAAACTGTTTTTT	CAISEPRTGLNEKLFF
TRBV6-2/TRBV6-3	few	TRBD2	TRBJ2-5	TGTGCCAGCAGTTACTCGAGAGGACTAGCGGGTCACCAAGAGACCCAGTACTTC	CASSYSRGLAGHQETQYF
TRBV18	.	.	TRBJ2-3	TGTGCCAGCTCATCTCAGCCGGACACCCAGGATACGCAGTATTTT	CASSSQPDTQDTQYF
TRBV11-2	.	.	TRBJ1-1	TGTGCCAGCAGCTTAGGGGGGCAGGGTATCGCTGAAGCTTTCTTT	CASSLGGQGIAEAFF
TRBV2	once	TRBD1	TRBJ2-3	TGTGCCAGCAGTGGGACAGGTGGAGGAACAGATACGCAGTATTTT	CASSGTGGGTDTQYF
TRBV9	.	TRBD1	TRBJ1-2	TGTGCCAGCAGCGTTGGGACAGCCCTCTATGGCTACACCTTC	CASSVGTALYGYTF
TRBV28	once	.	TRBJ1-1	TGTGCCAGCAGTTTAAGGGCGGGGTGGGCTGAAGCTTTCTTT	CASSLRAGWAEAFF
TRBV11-2	.	.	TRBJ2-6	TGTGCCAGCAGCTTTCCCCGAGGCGGTACTGGGGCCAACGTCCTGACTTTC	CASSFPRGGTGANVLTF
TRBV7-3	.	.	TRBJ1-6	TGTGCCAGCAGACTGGGGGGGAATTCACCCCTCCACTTT	CASRLGGNSPLHF
TRBV5-1	.	TRBD2	TRBJ2-4	TGCGCCAGCAGCCCGGCTAGCGGGAGTAGAAACATTCAGTACTTC	CASSPASGSRNIQYF
TRBV12-3/TRBV12-4	few	.	TRBJ2-7	TGTGCCAGCAGCGCCCGAGCGGTCTACGAGCAGTACTTC	CASSARAVYEQYF
TRBV28	.	.	TRBJ2-7	TGTGCCAGCAGGAACAGGGGAGGAGGCTACGAGCAGTACTTC	CASRNRGGGYEQYF
TRBV20-1	.	TRBD2	TRBJ2-1	TGCAGTGCTAGTTTAGCGGGAGGCTTCTACAATGAGCAGTTCTTC	CSASLAGGFYNEQFF
TRBV6-5	.	.	TRBJ1-3	TGTGCCAGCCGATCAGCTGGAAACACCATATATTTT	CASRSAGNTIYF
TRBV28	once	.	TRBJ2-7	TGTGCCGGAGGGAGACTCTGGTACGAGCAGTACTTC	CAGGRLWYEQYF
TRBV20-1	.	.	TRBJ1-6	TGCAGTGCTAGGAACAGGGATCCCCTCCACTTT	CSARNRDPLHF
TRBV6-6	.	TRBD1	TRBJ2-2	TGTGCCAGCAGCCGGACAGGGGCTAACACCGGGGAGCTGTTTTTT	CASSRTGANTGELFF
TRBV4-3	.	.	TRBJ2-7	TGCGCCAGCAGCCAAGATAGCCAGTCCCCTCCTCCGGGACTCAGCTCCTACGAGCAGTACTTC	CASSQDSQSPPPGLSSYEQYF
TRBV15	.	.	TRBJ2-7	TGTGCCACCAGCAGAGGGCGAAACAGAGCAGCCTACGAGCAGTACTTC	CATSRGRNRAAYEQYF
TRBV28	once	.	TRBJ1-1	TGTGCCAGCAGTTTATTCGAGGGCACTGAAGCTTTCTTT	CASSLFEGTEAFF
TRBV9	.	.	TRBJ2-1	TGTGCCAGCAGCCCCCTAGCAGATGCCTACAATGAGCAGTTCTTC	CASSPLADAYNEQFF
TRBV3-1/TRBV3-2	once	.	TRBJ2-5	TGTGCCAGCAGCCCGCCAGTTCACCAAGAGACCCAGTACTTC	CASSPPVHQETQYF
TRBV24-1	.	.	TRBJ1-5	TGTGCCACCAGACTCCGGGTTAGCAATCAGCCCCAGCATTTT	CATRLRVSNQPQHF
TRBV19	.	.	TRBJ1-2	TGTGCCAGTAGTATGGCAGGAGGGGTAGGCTATGGCTACACCTTC	CASSMAGGVGYGYTF
TRBV5-1	.	TRBD2	TRBJ2-1	TGCGCCAGCAGCCGTTCCCCTAGCGGGAACAATGAGCAGTTCTTC	CASSRSPSGNNEQFF
TRBV4-1	.	TRBD1	TRBJ1-6	TGCGCCAGCAGCCAAGACCGGGACAGGGGAAATAATTCACCCCTCCACTTT	CASSQDRDRGNNSPLHF
TRBV13	.	.	TRBJ2-3	TGTGCCAGCAGCTTAGGGCAGGGGACCACAGATACGCAGTATTTT	CASSLGQGTTDTQYF
TRBV6-5	once	TRBD1	TRBJ1-2	TGTGCCAGCAGTTCAGTGGGACAGCTCTATGGCTACACCTTC	CASSSVGQLYGYTF
TRBV7-6	.	.	TRBJ2-7	TGTGCCAGCAGCCCAAGGGGATTGTCCTACGAGCAGTACTTC	CASSPRGLSYEQYF
TRBV18	once	.	TRBJ1-2	TGTGCCAGCTCACCCGAGAGGTTGGAGGGCTACACCTTC	CASSPERLEGYTF
TRBV14	.	.	TRBJ1-5	TGTGCCAGCAGCCAGTCTGGGGCTAATCAGCCCCAGCATTTT	CASSQSGANQPQHF
TRBV28	few	TRBD1	TRBJ2-1	TGTGCCAGCCTAACACCGGGACAGAGGAATGAGCAGTTCTTC	CASLTPGQRNEQFF
TRBV4-2	.	.	TRBJ1-1	TGTGCCAGCAGCCAAGACCCATTGAGCACTGAAGCTTTCTTT	CASSQDPLSTEAFF
TRBV5-1	.	TRBD1	TRBJ2-2	TGCGCCAGCAGCTTCCGGGACAGGGGATCCGGGGAGCTGTTTTTT	CASSFRDRGSGELFF
TRBV29-1	.	TRBD1	TRBJ1-6	TGCAGCCCGCGACAGGGTTATTCACCCCTCCACTTT	CSPRQGYSPLHF
TRBV15	.	.	TRBJ1-2	TGTGCCACCAGCAGAGATTTGGGCAGGGTGAGTGGCTACACCTTC	CATSRDLGRVSGYTF
TRBV2	.	.	TRBJ1-4	TGTGCCAGCACCCCGGAGTGGGCTAATGAAAAACTGTTTTTT	CASTPEWANEKLFF